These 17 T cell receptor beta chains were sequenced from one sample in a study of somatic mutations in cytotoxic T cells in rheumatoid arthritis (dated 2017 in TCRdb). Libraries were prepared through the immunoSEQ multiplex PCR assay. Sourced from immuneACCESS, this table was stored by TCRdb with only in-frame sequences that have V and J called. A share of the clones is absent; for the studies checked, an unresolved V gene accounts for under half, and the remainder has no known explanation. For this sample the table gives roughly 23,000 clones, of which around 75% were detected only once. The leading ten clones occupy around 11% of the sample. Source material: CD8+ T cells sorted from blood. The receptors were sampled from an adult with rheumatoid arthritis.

This chain's CDR3 is CASSPGESWAQAKNIQYF. The CDR3 bases are TGTGCCAGCAGCCCGGGGGAGAGCTGGGCCCAAGCCAAAAACATTCAGTACTTC. This chain joins TRBV9 and TRBJ2-4; TRBD2 is a possible D gene (6 bases). Per germline, CDR1 SGDLS and CDR2 YYNGEE. This CDR3 is built from 18 residues. V shed 4 bases and J shed 0 bases, with 20 bases lying between them.

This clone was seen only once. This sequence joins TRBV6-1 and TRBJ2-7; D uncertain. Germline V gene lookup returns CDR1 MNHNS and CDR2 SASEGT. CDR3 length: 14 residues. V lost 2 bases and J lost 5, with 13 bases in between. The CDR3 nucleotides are TGTGCCAGCAGTGAAATCGGTTGGGAAGACGAGCAGTACTTC. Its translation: CASSEIGWEDEQYF.

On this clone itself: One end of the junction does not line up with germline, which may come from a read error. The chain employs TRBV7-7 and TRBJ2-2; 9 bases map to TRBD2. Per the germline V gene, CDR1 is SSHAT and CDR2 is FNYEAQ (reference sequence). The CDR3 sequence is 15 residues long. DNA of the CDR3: TGTGCTAGCAGCTCGGAACTAGCGGGTACCGGGGAGCTGTTTTTT. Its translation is CASSSELAGTGELFF.

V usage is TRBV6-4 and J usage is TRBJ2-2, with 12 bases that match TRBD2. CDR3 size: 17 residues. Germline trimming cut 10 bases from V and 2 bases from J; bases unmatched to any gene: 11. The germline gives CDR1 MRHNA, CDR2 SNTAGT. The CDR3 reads CATPRTSGNLNTGELFF. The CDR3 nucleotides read TGTGCCACCCCCAGGACTAGCGGGAATCTTAACACCGGGGAGCTGTTTTTT.

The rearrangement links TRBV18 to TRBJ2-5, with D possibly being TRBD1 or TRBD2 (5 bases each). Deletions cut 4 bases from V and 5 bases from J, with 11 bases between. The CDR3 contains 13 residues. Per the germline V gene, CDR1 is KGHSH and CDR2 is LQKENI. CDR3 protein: CASSQGTGETQYF. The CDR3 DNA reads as TGTGCCAGCTCACAAGGGACGGGGGAGACCCAGTACTTC.

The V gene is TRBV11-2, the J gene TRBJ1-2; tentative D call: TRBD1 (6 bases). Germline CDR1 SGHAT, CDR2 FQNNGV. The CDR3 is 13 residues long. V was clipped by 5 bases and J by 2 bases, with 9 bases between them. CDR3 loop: CASSIRGNYGYTF. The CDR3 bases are TGTGCCAGCAGCATCAGGGGAAACTATGGCTACACCTTC.

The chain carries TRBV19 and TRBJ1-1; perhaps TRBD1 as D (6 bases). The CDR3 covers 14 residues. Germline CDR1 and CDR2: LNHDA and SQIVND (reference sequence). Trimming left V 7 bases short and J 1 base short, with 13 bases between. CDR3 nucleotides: TGTGCCAGTAAACAAGGACAGTCGAACACTGAAGCTTTCTTT. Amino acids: CASKQGQSNTEAFF. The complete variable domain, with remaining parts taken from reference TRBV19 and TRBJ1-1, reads DGGITQSPKYLFRKEGQNVTLSCEQNLNHDAMYWYRQDPGQGLRLIYYSQIVNDFQKGDIAEGYSVSREKKESFPLTVTSAQKNPTAFYLCASKQGQSNTEAFFGQGTRLTVV.

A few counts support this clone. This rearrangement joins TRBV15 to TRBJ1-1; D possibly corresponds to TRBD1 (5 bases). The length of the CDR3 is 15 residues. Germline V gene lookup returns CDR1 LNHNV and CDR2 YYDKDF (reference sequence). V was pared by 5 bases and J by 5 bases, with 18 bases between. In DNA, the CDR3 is TGTGCCACCAGCGGACGGGGGGTAGGAGAGACTGAAGCTTTCTTT. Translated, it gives CATSGRGVGETEAFF.

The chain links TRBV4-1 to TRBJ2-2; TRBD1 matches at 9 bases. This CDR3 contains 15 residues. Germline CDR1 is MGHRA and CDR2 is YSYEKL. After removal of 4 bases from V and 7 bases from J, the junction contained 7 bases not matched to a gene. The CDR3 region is CASSRGTGRSGELFF. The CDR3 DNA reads TGCGCCAGCAGCCGAGGGACAGGGAGGAGCGGGGAGCTGTTTTTT.

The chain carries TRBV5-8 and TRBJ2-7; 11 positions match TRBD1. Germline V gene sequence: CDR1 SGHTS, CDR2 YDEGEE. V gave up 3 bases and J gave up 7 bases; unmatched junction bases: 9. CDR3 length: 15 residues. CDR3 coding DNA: TGTGCCAGCAGCTCGGGGACAGGGGGAACGAAAGAGCAGTACTTC. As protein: CASSSGTGGTKEQYF. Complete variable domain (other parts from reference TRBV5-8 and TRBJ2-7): EAGVTQSPTHLIKTRGQQATLRCSPISGHTSVYWYQQALGLGLQFLLWYDEGEERNRGNFPPRFSGRQFPNYSSELNVNALELEDSALYLCASSSGTGGTKEQYFGPGTRLTVT.

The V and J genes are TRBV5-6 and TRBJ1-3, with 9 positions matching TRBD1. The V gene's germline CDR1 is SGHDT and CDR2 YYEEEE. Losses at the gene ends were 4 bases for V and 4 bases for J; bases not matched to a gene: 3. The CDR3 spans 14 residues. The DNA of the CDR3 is TGTGCCAGCAGCGGGACAGGGCCCGGAAACACCATATATTTT. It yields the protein CASSGTGPGNTIYF.

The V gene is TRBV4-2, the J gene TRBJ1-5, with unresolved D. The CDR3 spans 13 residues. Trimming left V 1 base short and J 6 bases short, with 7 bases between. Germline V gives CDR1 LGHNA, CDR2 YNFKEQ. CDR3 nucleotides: TGTGCCAGCAGCCAAGGGGTCACTCAGCCCCAGCATTTT. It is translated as CASSQGVTQPQHF.

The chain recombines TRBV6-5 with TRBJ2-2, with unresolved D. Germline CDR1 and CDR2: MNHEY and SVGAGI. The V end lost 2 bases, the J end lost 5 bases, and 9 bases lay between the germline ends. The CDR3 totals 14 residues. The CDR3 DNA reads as TGTGCCAGCAGTTACCCTGGCGAGACCGGGGAGCTGTTTTTT. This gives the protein CASSYPGETGELFF.

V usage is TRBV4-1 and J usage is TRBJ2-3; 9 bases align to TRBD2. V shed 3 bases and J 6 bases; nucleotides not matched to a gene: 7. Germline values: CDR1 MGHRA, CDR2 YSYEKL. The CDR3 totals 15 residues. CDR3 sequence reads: CASSQRVSGSDTQYF. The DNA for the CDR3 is TGCGCCAGCAGCCAGAGGGTTAGCGGGAGCGATACGCAGTATTTT.

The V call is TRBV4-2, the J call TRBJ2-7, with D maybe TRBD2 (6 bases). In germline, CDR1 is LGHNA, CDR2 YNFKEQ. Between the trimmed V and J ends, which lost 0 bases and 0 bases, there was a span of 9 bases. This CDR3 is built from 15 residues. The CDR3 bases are TGTGCCAGCAGCCAAGAGGTAGCGGTCTCCTACGAGCAGTACTTC. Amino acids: CASSQEVAVSYEQYF.

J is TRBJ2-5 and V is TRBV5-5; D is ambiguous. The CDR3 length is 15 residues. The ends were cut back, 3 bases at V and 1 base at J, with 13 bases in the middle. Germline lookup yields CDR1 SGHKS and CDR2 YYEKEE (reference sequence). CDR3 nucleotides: TGTGCCAGCAGCTCAAAGAGTATTTTCCAAGAGACCCAGTACTTC. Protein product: CASSSKSIFQETQYF.

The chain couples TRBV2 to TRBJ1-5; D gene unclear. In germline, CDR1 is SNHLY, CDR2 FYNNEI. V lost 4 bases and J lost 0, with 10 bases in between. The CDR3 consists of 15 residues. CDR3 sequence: CASSGLDYSNQPQHF. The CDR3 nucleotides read TGTGCCAGCAGTGGCCTGGATTATAGCAATCAGCCCCAGCATTTT. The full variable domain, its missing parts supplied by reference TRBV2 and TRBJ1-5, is EPEVTQTPSHQVTQMGQEVILRCVPISNHLYFYWYRQILGQKVEFLVSFYNNEISEKSEIFDDQFSVERPDGSNFTLKIRSTKLEDSAMYFCASSGLDYSNQPQHFGDGTRLSIL.